This T cell receptor (beta chain) was found in a study of blood T cell repertoires in COVID-19. About the research overall: Italy, Spain and the United States were the sources of the convalescent and acute COVID-19 samples. From T cells, B-cell-depleted T cells, or PBMCs came the material, which was cDNA or gDNA.

Germline V gives CDR1 SGHRS, CDR2 YFSETQ. The CDR3 contains 16 residues. The germline V and J ends were trimmed by 5 bases and 0 bases, with 15 bases remaining between them. This clone is a singleton in its sample. How the authors handled the data: The authors estimated nucleated cell counts from reference gene primer amplification. Clones were read by immunoSEQ multiplex PCR, and TCRdb kept only the in-frame ones, dropping some. V and J calls and clone size are copied from that table; D and trimming were computed from the DNA. The table has 140,000 to 150,000 clones, around 90% seen once. This receptor was taken from a man aged 65-85 years with acute or convalescent COVID-19. Material: peripheral blood. The rearrangement joins TRBV5-1 to TRBJ1-3; D is ambiguous. The CDR3: CASRLSPTRSGNTIYF. Here the CDR3 DNA reads TGCGCCAGCAGACTATCACCAACCCGCTCTGGAAACACCATATATTTT.